A selection of T cell receptor beta chains follows, all from one sample in a study of TIL therapy for anti-PD-1-resistant metastatic lung cancer. Method: immunoSEQ multiplex PCR; TCRdb's copy keeps in-frame clones and lacks some. The repertoire holds approximately 60,000 clones, with around 79% as singletons. Sequences were derived from blood, sampled at baseline. Receptors were obtained from a person aged 25-80 years with non-small cell lung cancer. Both conserved end residues are part of each CDR3.

j_gene | v_gene | CDR3aa
TRBJ2-3 | TRBV30 | CAWRRQGARTDTQYF
TRBJ2-6 | TRBV14 | CASSVAGTALLTF
TRBJ1-2 | TRBV28 | CASSSGGADGYTF
TRBJ1-3 | TRBV27 | CASRGAGTGNTIYF
TRBJ1-5 | TRBV19 | CASSRLGFGNQPQHF
TRBJ2-7 | TRBV7-9 | CASSLGGPQAYEQYF
TRBJ1-2 | TRBV28 | CASSPAGPTYGYTF
TRBJ1-5 | TRBV15 | CATSRDRTDVSNQPQHF
TRBJ1-2 | TRBV6-5 | CASSSTGSIYGYTF
TRBJ1-2 | TRBV27 | CASSWGGILDGYTF
TRBJ1-2 | TRBV6-5 | CASTTRSGGYGYTF
TRBJ2-2 | TRBV9 | CASSVDAQTNTGELFF
TRBJ2-7 | TRBV11-2 | CASSLGQVYEQYF
TRBJ1-5 | TRBV19 | CASRAGGSNQPQHF
TRBJ1-6 | TRBV29-1 | CSVLSGAGSPLHF
TRBJ1-2 | TRBV29-1 | CSVEEGQANYGYTF
TRBJ2-1 | TRBV5-1 | CASSSWVGPDEQFF
TRBJ1-4 | TRBV4-3 | CASSRSGGTNEKLFF
TRBJ1-2 | TRBV9 | CASSVASTDYLGYYGYTF
TRBJ2-5 | TRBV21-1 | CASSAGERTQYF
TRBJ2-7 | TRBV6-5 | CASSGASYEQYF
TRBJ2-6 | TRBV2 | CASKKIQGAPGANVLTF
TRBJ2-7 | TRBV18 | CASSVDRGPYEQYF
TRBJ2-5 | TRBV5-6 | CASSLASQETQYF
TRBJ2-3 | TRBV28 | CASSRIAIETDTQYF
TRBJ2-1 | TRBV7-9 | CASSLGVAGVGEQFF
TRBJ1-4 | TRBV4-3 | CASSQVLRGPLIGEKLFF
TRBJ2-1 | TRBV10-1 | CASTVDSSSNEQFF
TRBJ1-6 | TRBV21-1 | CASRQDICNSPLHF
TRBJ1-2 | TRBV28 | CASSLGGNSGQRHGYTF
TRBJ2-5 | TRBV5-1 | CASSLSGVWETQYF
TRBJ1-5 | TRBV5-3 | CARSFREFNQPQHF
TRBJ1-1 | TRBV5-6 | CASSPTGMGNTEAFF
TRBJ2-1 | TRBV9 | CASSFGTLGNEQFF
TRBJ2-1 | TRBV27 | CASSLDGGAWNEQFF
TRBJ1-1 | TRBV7-9 | CASSDELNTEAFF
TRBJ2-7 | TRBV6-1 | CASSEFRGRNYEQYF
TRBJ2-2 | TRBV11-3 | CASSPWGGGGAGTGELFF
TRBJ2-1 | TRBV13 | CASTMRWLYNEQFF
TRBJ1-1 | TRBV5-5 | CASSSKANTEAFF
TRBJ2-7 | TRBV4-1 | CASSQPRDGAYEQYF
TRBJ1-6 | TRBV28 | CATLNPGQSNSPLHF
TRBJ2-3 | TRBV29-1 | CSAGTGRPSTDTQYF
TRBJ2-7 | TRBV28 | CASNRPQPGTGLNEQYF
TRBJ2-1 | TRBV19 | CASSPQGSSYNEQFF
TRBJ2-5 | TRBV20-1 | CSVPKETQYF
TRBJ1-1 | TRBV5-1 | CASSFGTQSGTTNTEAFF
TRBJ2-7 | TRBV6-6 | CASSYDISYEQYF
TRBJ2-2 | TRBV29-1 | CSAARGRSTGELFF
TRBJ2-3 | TRBV28 | CASSLWVSPSTDTQYF
TRBJ2-7 | TRBV28 | CASTGGSSYEQYF
TRBJ1-1 | TRBV18 | CASSPPSRLNTEAFF